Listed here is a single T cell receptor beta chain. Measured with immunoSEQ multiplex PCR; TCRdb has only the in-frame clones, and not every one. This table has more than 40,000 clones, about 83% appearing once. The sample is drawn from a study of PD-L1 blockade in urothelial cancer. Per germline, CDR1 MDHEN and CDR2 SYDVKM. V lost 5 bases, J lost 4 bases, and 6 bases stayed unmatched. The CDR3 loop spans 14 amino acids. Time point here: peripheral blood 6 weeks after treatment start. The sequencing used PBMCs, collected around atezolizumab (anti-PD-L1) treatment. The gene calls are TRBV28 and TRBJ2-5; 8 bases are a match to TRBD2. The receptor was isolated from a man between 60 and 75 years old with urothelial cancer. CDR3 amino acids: CASSPTGGRETQYF. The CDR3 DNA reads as TGTGCCAGCAGTCCTACGGGGGGGCGAGAGACCCAGTACTTC. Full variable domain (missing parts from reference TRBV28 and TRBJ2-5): DVKVTQSSRYLVKRTGEKVFLECVQDMDHENMFWYRQDPGLGLRLIYFSYDVKMKEKGDIPEGYSVSREKKERFSLILESASTNQTSMYLCASSPTGGRETQYFGPGTRLLVL.